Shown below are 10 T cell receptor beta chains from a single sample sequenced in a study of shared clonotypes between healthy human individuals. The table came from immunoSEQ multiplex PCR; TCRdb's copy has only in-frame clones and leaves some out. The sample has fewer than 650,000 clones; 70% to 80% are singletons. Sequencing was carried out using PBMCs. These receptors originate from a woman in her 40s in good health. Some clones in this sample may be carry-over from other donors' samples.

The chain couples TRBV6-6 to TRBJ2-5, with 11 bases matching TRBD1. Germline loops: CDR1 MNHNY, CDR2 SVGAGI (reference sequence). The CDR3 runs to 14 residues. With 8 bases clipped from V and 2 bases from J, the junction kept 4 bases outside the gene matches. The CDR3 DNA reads TGTGCCAGCTGGGACAGGGGGGGACAAGAGACCCAGTACTTC. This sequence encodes CASWDRGGQETQYF.

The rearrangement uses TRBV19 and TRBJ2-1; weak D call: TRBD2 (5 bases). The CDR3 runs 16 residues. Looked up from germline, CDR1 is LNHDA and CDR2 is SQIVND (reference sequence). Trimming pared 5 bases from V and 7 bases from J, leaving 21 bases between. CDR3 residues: CASSGLGQARGNEQFF. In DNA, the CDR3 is TGTGCCAGTAGTGGCCTAGGGCAGGCCCGAGGGAATGAGCAGTTCTTC.

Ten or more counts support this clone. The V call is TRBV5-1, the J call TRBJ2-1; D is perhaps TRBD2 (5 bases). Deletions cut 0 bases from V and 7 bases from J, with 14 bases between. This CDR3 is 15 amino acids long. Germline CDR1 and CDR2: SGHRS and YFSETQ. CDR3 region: CASSLVEGSRNEQFF. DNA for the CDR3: TGCGCCAGCAGCTTGGTCGAGGGCAGTCGGAATGAGCAGTTCTTC.

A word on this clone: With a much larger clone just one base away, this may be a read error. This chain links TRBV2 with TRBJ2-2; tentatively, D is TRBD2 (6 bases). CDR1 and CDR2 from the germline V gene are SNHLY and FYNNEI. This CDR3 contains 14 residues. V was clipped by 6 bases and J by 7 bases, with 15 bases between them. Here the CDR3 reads CASRRDLRIGELFF. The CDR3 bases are TGTGCCAGCAGGAGGGACTTGAGGATCGGGGAGCTGTTTTTT.

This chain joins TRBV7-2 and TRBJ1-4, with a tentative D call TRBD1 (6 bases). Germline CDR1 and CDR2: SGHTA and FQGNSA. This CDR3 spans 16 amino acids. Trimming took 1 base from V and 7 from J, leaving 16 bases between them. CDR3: CASSLGDLWGPEKLFF. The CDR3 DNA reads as TGTGCCAGCAGCTTAGGGGACTTGTGGGGGCCTGAAAAACTGTTTTTT.

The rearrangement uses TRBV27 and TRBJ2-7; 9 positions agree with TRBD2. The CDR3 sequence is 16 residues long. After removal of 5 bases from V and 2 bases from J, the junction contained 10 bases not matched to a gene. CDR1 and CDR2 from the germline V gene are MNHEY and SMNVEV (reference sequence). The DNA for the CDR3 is TGTGCCAGCAGTCCCAACGGAGCGGGAGGAACCTACGAGCAGTACTTC. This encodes CASSPNGAGGTYEQYF.

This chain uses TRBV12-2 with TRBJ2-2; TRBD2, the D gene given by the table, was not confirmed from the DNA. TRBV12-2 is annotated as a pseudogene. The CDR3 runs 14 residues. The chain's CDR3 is CASRSRRDTGELFF. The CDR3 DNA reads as TGTGCAAGCCGTTCACGTCGGGACACCGGGGAGCTGTTTTTT.

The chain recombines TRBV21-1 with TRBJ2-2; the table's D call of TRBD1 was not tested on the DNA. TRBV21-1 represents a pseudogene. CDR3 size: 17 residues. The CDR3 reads CASAKIGRGRNTGELFF. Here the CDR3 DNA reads TGTGCCAGCGCCAAAATTGGCAGGGGGCGGAACACCGGGGAGCTGTTTTTT.

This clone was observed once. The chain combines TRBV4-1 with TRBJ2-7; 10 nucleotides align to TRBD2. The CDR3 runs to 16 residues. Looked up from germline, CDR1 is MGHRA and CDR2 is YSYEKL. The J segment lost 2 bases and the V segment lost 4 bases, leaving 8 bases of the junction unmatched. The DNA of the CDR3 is TGCGCCAGCAGCCCTGGGGGACTAGCGTCTCCCTACGAGCAGTACTTC. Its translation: CASSPGGLASPYEQYF.

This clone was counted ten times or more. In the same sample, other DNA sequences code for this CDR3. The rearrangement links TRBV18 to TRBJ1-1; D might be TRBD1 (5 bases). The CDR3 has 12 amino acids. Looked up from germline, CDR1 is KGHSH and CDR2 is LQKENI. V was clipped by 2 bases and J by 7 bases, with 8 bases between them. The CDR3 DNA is TGTGCCAGCTCACCAGGCCAGGGTGAAGCTTTCTTT. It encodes CASSPGQGEAFF.